This TCR beta chain was profiled in a study of blood T cell repertoires in COVID-19. The Seattle patients joined while their infection was active and were tracked longitudinally afterward. Germline lookup yields CDR1 SGHRS and CDR2 YFSETQ. Trimming removed 4 bases from V and 8 bases from J; junction bases left unmatched: 8. The CDR3 covers 13 residues. Method: immunoSEQ multiplex PCR; TCRdb's copy keeps in-frame clones and lacks some. The table shows 150,000 or so clones, with just under 90% occurring only once. This clonotype originated in a woman aged 65 to 85 with COVID-19, enrolled during active disease. The chain is built from TRBV5-1 and TRBJ1-1, with 7 nucleotides matching TRBD1. The sequencing sample was made of peripheral blood. The CDR3 DNA sequence: TGCGCCAGCAGCCCTGAGGGGGCAGGGGAAGCTTTCTTT. It yields the protein CASSPEGAGEAFF.